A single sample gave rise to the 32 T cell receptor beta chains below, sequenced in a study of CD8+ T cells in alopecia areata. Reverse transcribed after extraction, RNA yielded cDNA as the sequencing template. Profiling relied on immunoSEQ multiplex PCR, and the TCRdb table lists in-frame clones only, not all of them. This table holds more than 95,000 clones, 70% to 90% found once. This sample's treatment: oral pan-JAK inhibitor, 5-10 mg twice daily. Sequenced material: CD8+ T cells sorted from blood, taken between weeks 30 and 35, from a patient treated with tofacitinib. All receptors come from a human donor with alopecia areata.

CDR3 sequence: CASSEGQPGYTF. Written as DNA, the CDR3 is TGTGCCAGCAGTGAGGGCCAACCTGGCTACACCTTC. The chain carries TRBV25-1 and TRBJ1-2; D call uncertain. The CDR3 has 12 amino acids. Germline V lookup: CDR1 MGHDK, CDR2 SYGVNS. Trimming pared 3 bases from V and 7 bases from J, leaving 9 bases between.

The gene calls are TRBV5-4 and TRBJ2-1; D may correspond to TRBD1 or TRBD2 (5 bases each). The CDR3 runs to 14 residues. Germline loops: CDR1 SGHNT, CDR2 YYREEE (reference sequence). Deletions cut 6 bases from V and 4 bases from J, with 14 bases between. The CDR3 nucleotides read TGTGCCAGCACCGTTTATGGGGGTTACAATGAGCAGTTCTTC. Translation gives CASTVYGGYNEQFF.

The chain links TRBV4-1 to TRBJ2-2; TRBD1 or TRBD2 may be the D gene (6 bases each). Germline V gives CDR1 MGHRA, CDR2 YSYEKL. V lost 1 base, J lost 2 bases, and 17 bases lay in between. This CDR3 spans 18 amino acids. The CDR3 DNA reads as TGCGCCAGCAGCCAAGTTCCTTGGGGGGCTCGAAACACCGGGGAGCTGTTTTTT. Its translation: CASSQVPWGARNTGELFF.

The CDR3 reads CASSVGGGHTGELFF. The CDR3 DNA is TGTGCCAGCAGCGTAGGGGGAGGTCACACCGGGGAGCTGTTTTTT. The genes are TRBV9 and TRBJ2-2, with TRBD2 as a possible D gene (6 bases). CDR1 is SGDLS and CDR2 is YYNGEE in the germline V gene. The CDR3 loop spans 15 amino acids. V was shortened by 0 bases and J by 3 bases, with 9 bases between the two germline ends. Using reference TRBV9 and TRBJ2-2 for the parts outside the CDR3, the full variable domain is DSGVTQTPKHLITATGQRVTLRCSPRSGDLSVYWYQQSLDQGLQFLIQYYNGEERAKGNILERFSAQQFPDLHSELNLSSLELGDSALYFCASSVGGGHTGELFFGEGSRLTVL.

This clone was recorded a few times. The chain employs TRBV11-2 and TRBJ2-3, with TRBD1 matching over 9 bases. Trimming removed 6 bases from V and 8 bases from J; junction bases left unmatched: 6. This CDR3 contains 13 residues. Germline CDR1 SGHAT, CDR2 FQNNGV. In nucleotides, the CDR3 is TGTGCCAGCAGTTATACAGGGGGCGGTACGCAGTATTTT. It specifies CASSYTGGGTQYF.

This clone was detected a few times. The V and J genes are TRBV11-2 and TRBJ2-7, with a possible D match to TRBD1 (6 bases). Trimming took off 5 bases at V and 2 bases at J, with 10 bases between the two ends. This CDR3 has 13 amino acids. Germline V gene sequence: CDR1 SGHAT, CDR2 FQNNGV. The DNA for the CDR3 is TGTGCCAGCAGCGGCGACAGGCCCTACGAGCAGTACTTC. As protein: CASSGDRPYEQYF.

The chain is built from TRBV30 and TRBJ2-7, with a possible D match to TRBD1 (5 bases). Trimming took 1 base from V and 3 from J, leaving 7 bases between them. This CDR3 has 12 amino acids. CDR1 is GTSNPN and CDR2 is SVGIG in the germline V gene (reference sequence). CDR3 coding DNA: TGTGCCTGGAGTGATGACAGCTACGAGCAGTACTTC. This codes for CAWSDDSYEQYF.

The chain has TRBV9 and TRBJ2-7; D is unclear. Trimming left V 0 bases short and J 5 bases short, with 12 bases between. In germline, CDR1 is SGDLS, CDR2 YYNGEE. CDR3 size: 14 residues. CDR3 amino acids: CASSVASVGDEQYF. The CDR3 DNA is TGTGCCAGCAGCGTAGCTTCAGTCGGTGACGAGCAGTACTTC.

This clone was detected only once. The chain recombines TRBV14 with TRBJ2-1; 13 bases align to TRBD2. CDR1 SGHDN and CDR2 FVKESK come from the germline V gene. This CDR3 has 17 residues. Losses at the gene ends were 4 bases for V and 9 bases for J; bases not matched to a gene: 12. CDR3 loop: CASSLPGLAGLYGEQFF. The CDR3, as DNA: TGTGCCAGCAGCCTACCGGGACTAGCGGGGCTTTATGGTGAGCAGTTCTTC.

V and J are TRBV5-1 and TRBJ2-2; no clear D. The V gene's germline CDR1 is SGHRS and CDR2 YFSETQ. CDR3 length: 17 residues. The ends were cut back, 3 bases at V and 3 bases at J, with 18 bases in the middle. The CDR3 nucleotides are TGCGCCAGCAGCTCGGAAAAGAGAGTTCGGCACACCGGGGAGCTGTTTTTT. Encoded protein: CASSSEKRVRHTGELFF.

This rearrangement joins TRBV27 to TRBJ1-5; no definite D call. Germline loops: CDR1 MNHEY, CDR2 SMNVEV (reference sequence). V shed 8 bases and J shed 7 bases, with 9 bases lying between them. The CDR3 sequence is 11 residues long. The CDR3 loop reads CASGDAQPQHF. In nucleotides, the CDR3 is TGTGCCAGCGGCGATGCCCAGCCCCAGCATTTT.

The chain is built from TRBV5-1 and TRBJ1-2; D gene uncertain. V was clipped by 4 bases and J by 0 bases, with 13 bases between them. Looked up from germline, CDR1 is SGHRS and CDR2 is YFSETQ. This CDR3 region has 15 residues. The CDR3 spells CASSTTPVSNYGYTF. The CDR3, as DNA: TGCGCCAGCAGCACTACACCTGTCTCTAACTATGGCTACACCTTC.

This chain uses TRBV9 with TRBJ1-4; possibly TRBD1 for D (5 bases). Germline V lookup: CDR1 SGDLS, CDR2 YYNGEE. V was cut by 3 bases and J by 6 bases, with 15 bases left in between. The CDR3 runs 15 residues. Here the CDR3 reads CASSGDGRGDEKLFF. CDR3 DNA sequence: TGTGCCAGCAGCGGCGACGGGAGGGGAGATGAAAAACTGTTTTTT.

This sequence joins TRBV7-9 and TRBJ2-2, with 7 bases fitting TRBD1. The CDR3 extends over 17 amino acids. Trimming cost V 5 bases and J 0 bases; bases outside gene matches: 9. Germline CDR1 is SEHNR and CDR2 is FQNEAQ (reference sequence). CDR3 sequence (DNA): TGTGCCAGCAGCCTATCTTCGACAGGGACGAACACCGGGGAGCTGTTTTTT. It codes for CASSLSSTGTNTGELFF.

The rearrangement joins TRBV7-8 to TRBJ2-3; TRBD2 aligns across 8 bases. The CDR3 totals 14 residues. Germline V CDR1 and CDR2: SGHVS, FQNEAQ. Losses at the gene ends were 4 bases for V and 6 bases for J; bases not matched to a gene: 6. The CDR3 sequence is CASSSAGGGDTQYF. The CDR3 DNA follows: TGTGCCAGCAGCTCTGCGGGAGGAGGGGATACGCAGTATTTT.

CDR3 bases: TGTGCCAGCAGTTTCACCGGGACTAGCGGAATCTACGAGCAGTACTTC. Translating gives CASSFTGTSGIYEQYF. This chain uses TRBV27 with TRBJ2-7, with 11 bases fitting TRBD2. V lost 3 bases, J lost 3 bases, and 7 bases stayed unmatched. The CDR3 totals 16 residues. Germline V gives CDR1 MNHEY, CDR2 SMNVEV (reference sequence).

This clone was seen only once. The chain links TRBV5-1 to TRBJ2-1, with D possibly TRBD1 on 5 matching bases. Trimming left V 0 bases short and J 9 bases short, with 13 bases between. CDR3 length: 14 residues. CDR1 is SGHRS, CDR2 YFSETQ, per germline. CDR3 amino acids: CASSLVGQGVEQFF. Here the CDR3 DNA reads TGCGCCAGCAGCTTGGTCGGGCAGGGCGTTGAGCAGTTCTTC.

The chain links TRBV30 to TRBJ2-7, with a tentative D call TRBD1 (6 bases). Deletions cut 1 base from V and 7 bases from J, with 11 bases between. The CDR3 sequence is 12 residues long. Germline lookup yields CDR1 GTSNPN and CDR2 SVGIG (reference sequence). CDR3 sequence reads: CAWSEAGDEQYF. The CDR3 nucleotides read TGTGCCTGGAGTGAGGCAGGGGATGAGCAGTACTTC.

The DNA for the CDR3 is TGTGCCAGCAGTCGTCTTGCGGGGAGAGACACAGATACGCAGTATTTT. It specifies CASSRLAGRDTDTQYF. The gene calls are TRBV27 and TRBJ2-3; a possible D gene is TRBD2 (6 bases). The germline V gene has CDR1 MNHEY and CDR2 SMNVEV (reference sequence). The CDR3 runs to 16 residues. Trimming took 5 bases from V and 2 from J, leaving 17 bases between them.

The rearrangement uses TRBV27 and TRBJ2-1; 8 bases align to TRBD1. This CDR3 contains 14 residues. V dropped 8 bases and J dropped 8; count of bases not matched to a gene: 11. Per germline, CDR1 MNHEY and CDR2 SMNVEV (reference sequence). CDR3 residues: CASSLGRGRDEQFF. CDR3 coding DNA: TGTGCCAGCTCCCTGGGCAGGGGGCGAGATGAGCAGTTCTTC.

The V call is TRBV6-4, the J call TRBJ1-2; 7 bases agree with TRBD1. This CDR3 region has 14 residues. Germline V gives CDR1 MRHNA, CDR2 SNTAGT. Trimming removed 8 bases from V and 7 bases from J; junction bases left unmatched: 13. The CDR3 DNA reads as TGTGCCAGCTCAAGTGGGACAGTAGCGTTTGGCTACACCTTC. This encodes CASSSGTVAFGYTF.

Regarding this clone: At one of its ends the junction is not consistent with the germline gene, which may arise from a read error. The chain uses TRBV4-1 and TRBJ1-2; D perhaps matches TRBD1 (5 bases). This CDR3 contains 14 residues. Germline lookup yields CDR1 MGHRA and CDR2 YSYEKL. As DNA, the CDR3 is TGCGCCAGTAGCCCTGGGCAGGGACCTCATGGCTACACCTTC. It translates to CASSPGQGPHGYTF.

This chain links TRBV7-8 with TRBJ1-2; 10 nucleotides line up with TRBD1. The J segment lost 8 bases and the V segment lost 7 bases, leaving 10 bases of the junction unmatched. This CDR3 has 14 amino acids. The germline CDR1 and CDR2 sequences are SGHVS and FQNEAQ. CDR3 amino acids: CASTGTGAREGYTF. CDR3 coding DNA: TGTGCCAGCACGGGGACAGGGGCTCGGGAGGGCTACACCTTC.

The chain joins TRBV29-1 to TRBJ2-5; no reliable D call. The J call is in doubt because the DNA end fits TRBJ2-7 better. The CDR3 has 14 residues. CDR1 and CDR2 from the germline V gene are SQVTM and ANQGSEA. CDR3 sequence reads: CSVEGGRGSYEQYF. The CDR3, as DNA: TGCAGCGTTGAAGGCGGCCGCGGCTCCTACGAGCAGTACTTC.

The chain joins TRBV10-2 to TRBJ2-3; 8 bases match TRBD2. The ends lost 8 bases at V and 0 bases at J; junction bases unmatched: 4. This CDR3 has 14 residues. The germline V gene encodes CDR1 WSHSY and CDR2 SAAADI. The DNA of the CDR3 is TGCGCCAGCTCGTTAGCGGGAAGCACAGATACGCAGTATTTT. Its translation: CASSLAGSTDTQYF.

The CDR3 coding sequence is TGTGCCAGCAGCCAAGGACAGGGGGTAGCCAAAAACATTCAGTACTTC. This encodes CASSQGQGVAKNIQYF. The chain couples TRBV4-2 to TRBJ2-4; 9 positions agree with TRBD1. The CDR3 sequence is 16 residues long. Per the germline V gene, CDR1 is LGHNA and CDR2 is YNFKEQ. J was trimmed by 0 bases and V by 1 base; bases with no gene match: 1.

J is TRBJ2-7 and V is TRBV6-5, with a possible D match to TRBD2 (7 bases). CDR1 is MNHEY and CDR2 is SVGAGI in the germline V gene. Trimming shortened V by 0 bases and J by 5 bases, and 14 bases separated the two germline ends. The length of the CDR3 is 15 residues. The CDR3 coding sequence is TGTGCCAGCAGTTACTCGGGGGGGGCAGGTAACGAGCAGTACTTC. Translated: CASSYSGGAGNEQYF.

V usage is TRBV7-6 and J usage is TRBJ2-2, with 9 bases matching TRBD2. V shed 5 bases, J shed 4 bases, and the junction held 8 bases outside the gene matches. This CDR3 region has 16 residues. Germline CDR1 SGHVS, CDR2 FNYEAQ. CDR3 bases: TGTGCCAGCAGCCGAATAGCGGGAGTGGGCACCGGGGAGCTGTTTTTT. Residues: CASSRIAGVGTGELFF. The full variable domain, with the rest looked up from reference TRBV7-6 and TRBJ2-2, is GAGVSQSPRYKVTKRGQDVALRCDPISGHVSLYWYRQALGQGPEFLTYFNYEAQQDKSGLPNDRFSAERPEGSISTLTIQRTEQRDSAMYRCASSRIAGVGTGELFFGEGSRLTVL.

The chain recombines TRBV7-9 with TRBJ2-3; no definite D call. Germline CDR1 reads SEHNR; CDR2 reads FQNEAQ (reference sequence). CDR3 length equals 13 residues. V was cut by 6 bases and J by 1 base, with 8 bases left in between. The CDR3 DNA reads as TGTGCCAGCAGGGCGATGGGCACAGATACGCAGTATTTT. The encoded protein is CASRAMGTDTQYF.

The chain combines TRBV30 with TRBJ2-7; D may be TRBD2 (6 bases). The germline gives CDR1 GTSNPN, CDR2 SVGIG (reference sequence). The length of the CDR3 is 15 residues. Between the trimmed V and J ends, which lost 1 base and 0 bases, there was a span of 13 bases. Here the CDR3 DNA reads TGTGCCTGGAGTGGGGCGGCGGGGATCTCCTACGAGCAGTACTTC. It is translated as CAWSGAAGISYEQYF.

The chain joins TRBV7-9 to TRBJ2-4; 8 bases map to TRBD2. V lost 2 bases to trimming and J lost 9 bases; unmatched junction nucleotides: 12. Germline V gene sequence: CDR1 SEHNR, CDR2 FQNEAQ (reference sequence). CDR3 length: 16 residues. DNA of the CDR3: TGTGCCAGCAGCTTAACGGGAGGGGAATTTTTTGGCATTCAGTACTTC. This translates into CASSLTGGEFFGIQYF.

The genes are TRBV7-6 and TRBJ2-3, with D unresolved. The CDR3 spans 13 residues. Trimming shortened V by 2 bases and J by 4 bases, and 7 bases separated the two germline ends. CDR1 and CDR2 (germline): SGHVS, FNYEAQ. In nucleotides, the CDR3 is TGTGCCAGCAGCTTAACTGGTGCAGATACGCAGTATTTT. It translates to CASSLTGADTQYF.